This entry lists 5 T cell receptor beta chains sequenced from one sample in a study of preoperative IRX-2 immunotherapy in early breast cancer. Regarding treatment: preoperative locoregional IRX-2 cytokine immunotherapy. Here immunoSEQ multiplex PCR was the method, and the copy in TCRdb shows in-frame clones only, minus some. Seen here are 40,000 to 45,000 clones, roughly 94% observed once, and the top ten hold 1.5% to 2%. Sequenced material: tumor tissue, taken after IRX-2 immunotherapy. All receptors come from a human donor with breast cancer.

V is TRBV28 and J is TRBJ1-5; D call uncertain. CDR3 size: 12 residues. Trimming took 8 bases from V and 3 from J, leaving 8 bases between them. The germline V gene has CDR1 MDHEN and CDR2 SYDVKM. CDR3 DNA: TGTGCCAGCCGGTCCAACAATCAGCCCCAGCATTTT. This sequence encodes CASRSNNQPQHF.

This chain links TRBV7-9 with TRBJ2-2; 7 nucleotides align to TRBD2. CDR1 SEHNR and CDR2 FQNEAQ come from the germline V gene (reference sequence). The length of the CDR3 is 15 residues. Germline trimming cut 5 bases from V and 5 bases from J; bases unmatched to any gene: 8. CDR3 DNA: TGTGCCAGCAGCGTGCCCGGGACTATGACCGGGGAGCTGTTTTTT. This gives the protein CASSVPGTMTGELFF.

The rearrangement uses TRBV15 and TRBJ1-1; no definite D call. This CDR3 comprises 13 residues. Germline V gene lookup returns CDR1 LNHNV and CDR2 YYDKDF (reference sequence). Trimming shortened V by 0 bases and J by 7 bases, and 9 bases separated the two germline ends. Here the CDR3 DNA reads TGTGCCACCAGCAGAGATATGGGCCGTGAAGCTTTCTTT. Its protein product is CATSRDMGREAFF.

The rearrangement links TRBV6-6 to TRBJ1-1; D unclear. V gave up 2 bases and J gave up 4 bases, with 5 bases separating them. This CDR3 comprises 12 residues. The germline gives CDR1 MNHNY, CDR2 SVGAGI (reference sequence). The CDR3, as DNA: TGTGCCAGCAGTTACCCTAGCACTGAAGCTTTCTTT. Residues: CASSYPSTEAFF.

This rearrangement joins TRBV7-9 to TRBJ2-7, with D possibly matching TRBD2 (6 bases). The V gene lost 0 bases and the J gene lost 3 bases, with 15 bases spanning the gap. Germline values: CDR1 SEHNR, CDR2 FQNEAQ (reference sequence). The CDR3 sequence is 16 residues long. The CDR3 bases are TGTGCCAGCAGCTTAGCGCGTCGGTTTAGCGGCTACGAGCAGTACTTC. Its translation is CASSLARRFSGYEQYF.